This TCR beta chain comes out of a study of T cells in Graves' hyperthyroidism and ophthalmopathy (dated by TCRdb to the late 2010s). General notes on the study: Peripheral blood was sampled at the time of initial diagnosis, prior to any treatment. For training and testing, the 110 or so patients in the discovery cohort were randomly divided in a 7:3 ratio. The paper reports TCR Vbeta CDR3 sequencing of some 140 peripheral blood samples: 40 to 45 ophthalmopathy, approximately 74 hyperthyroidism and approximately 17 progressor patients. Once sampling was done, hyperthyroidism patients were given methimazole at a starting dose of 30 mg daily, whereas ophthalmopathy patients were given high-dose intravenous methylprednisolone. Prospective prediction of ophthalmopathy was tested in an independent validation cohort of 18 to 20 hyperthyroidism patients and 15 to 17 patients who later progressed to ophthalmopathy. Thyroid tissue and blood T-cell repertoires from six Graves' hyperthyroidism patients were also compared in the study. To identify distinguishing TCR V-J signatures, a discovery cohort of some 99 patients was used, comprising 40 to 45 with Graves' ophthalmopathy and around 60 with stable Graves' hyperthyroidism. The study at large found these results: No statistical method was used to set the sample size in advance, and investigators knew the group allocation. In validation, the model predicted progression to ophthalmopathy with approximately 69% sensitivity and around 72% specificity, a median of approximately 6.7 months before onset. Most expanded thyroid clonotypes (frequency above 0.001) were also found in blood, which suggests that blood repertoires may mirror thyroid immune responses. A model built on a 13 V-J signature distinguished ophthalmopathy from stable hyperthyroidism, reaching 85% to 90% sensitivity and approximately 83% specificity in cross-validation and 80%/75% in testing.

Comment on this clonotype: The antigen it binds to is not known. Per-base quality was not reported, and no clone a single base away is much larger than it.

Stable Graves' hyperthyroidism was defined as the absence of progression to ophthalmopathy over 18 months of follow-up. The hyperthyroidism patients were between 18 and 65 years old and newly diagnosed, with a disease duration of less than 2 months. Exclusion was applied to patients with uncontrolled infections, other autoimmune diseases, pregnancy or lactation. Clinical symptoms, serum thyroxine and TRAb, thyroid ultrasound, and orbital computed tomography formed the basis for the diagnoses. Ficoll-Paque density gradient centrifugation was used to isolate PBMCs from approximately 11 ml of fresh peripheral blood. Trizol reagent was used to extract total RNA, and RNA quality was then checked on an Agilent 2100 Bioanalyzer. CDR1 and CDR2 are drawn from the germline V gene: MNHNS, SASEGT. Measured from the cysteine to the phenylalanine, the CDR3 is 13 residues long. The DNA shown is the 39-base CDR3, in frame from base 1. V sheds 3 bases and J sheds 7 bases, leaving 13 bases between their ends.

The TCR beta CDR3 regions were amplified from the RNA transcripts. For the first round of RT-PCR on the TCR CDR3, the HTBI primer set was used together with the Qiagen OneStep RT-PCR kit. The libraries were constructed in a second round of multiplex PCR and then size-selected and purified. Paired-end sequencing of the libraries was performed with 100 bp reads on an Illumina HiSeq2000. On the study's bioinformatics: SOAPnuke was used to process the raw data, removing reads that contained adapters or uncalled bases, had a mean Phred below 15, or lacked an exact match to the constant primer or identifier. COPE v1.2.5 was used to merge the high-quality paired reads, and each unique nucleotide sequence was defined as a clonotype. Clonotypes were aligned to IMGT TRBV, TRBD and TRBJ reference segments using MiTCR v1.1. The analysis was restricted to V-J combinations with a frequency above 0.0001, which together covered 99.2% of the repertoires. The TCS score was defined as the ratio of F50 (clonal expansion) to E x V (chaos), calculated using BLOSUM62-based TCRdist between CDR3 peptides within each V-J. Welch's t-statistics and random forest reduced some 510 V-J features to 10 to 15, which were used in a naive Bayes classifier (R e1071). The public sequencing data were trimmed at Q25 with fastp and processed into clonotypes with MiXCR by TCRdb, which kept only in-frame beta chains. Each CDR3 protein gets just one entry, which takes the most common genes and DNA from the rows behind it. Clone size and V and J calls follow TCRdb, not the original study. The sample table holds 650,000 to 700,000 distinct CDR3 sequences, of which roughly 17% were seen once. Roughly 16% of the sample is taken by the ten largest.

Recombination linked TRBV6-1 to TRBJ2-7; the D gene is perhaps TRBD1 or TRBD2, as each covers 5 bases. Sample: blood. The clonotype was recovered from a man in his fifties or sixties with Graves' hyperthyroidism. The nucleotide sequence reads as follows: TGTGCCAGCAGTGAGTCAGGGAGACGGGAGCAGTACTTC. The encoded protein is CASSESGRREQYF.